The 17 T cell receptor beta chains in this list originate from one sample, sequenced in a study of shared clonotypes between healthy human individuals. Repertoires were generated with immunoSEQ multiplex PCR, while TCRdb's copy carries only in-frame clones and drops some. This table holds around 2.5 million clones, 80% to 95% found once. Sequences were obtained from naive CD4+ T cells from PBMCs. Subset reported: CD45RA+ positively selected. The receptors were gathered from a man between 18 and 35 years old in good health. Some clones in this sample may be carry-over from other donors' samples.

V gene TRBV30 combines with J gene TRBJ2-7; D gene uncertain. Between the trimmed V and J ends, which lost 1 base and 4 bases, there was a span of 8 bases. CDR3 length: 12 residues. Germline assignment: CDR1 GTSNPN and CDR2 SVGIG (reference sequence). This chain's CDR3 is CAWSANGYEQYF. DNA for the CDR3: TGTGCCTGGAGTGCTAATGGATACGAGCAGTACTTC.

The CDR3 loop reads CASSERGGLYRNYGYTF. CDR3 sequence (DNA): TGTGCCAGCAGTGAAAGGGGAGGGCTGTACAGGAACTATGGCTACACCTTC. The genes are TRBV6-1 and TRBJ1-2; tentative D call: TRBD1 (5 bases). The CDR3 is 17 residues long. Per the germline V gene, CDR1 is MNHNS and CDR2 is SASEGT. V shed 2 bases and J shed 2 bases, with 18 bases lying between them.

The genes are TRBV28 and TRBJ2-5, with 7 bases fitting TRBD1. CDR3 length: 13 amino acids. Germline CDR1 MDHEN, CDR2 SYDVKM. After removal of 7 bases from V and 6 bases from J, the junction contained 8 bases not matched to a gene. In nucleotides, the CDR3 is TGTGCCAGCAATTGGGACAGTACGAAGACCCAGTACTTC. Its translation: CASNWDSTKTQYF.

This clone was seen only once. This chain links TRBV9 with TRBJ2-1; 9 bases match TRBD2. CDR3 length equals 19 residues. Germline V lookup: CDR1 SGDLS, CDR2 YYNGEE. Trimming took 0 bases from V and 0 from J; bases not matched to a gene: 10. CDR3 nucleotide sequence: TGTGCCAGCAGCGTAGATGGACTAGCGTCCTCGAGCTCCTACAATGAGCAGTTCTTC. Its translation is CASSVDGLASSSSYNEQFF.

Points on this clone: Other DNA sequences in the same sample also yield this CDR3. The chain uses TRBV7-9 and TRBJ2-3; TRBD2 aligns across 10 bases. The junction had 4 bases not matched to a gene; V was cut back by 5 bases and J by 2 bases. CDR3 length: 15 amino acids. Germline lookup yields CDR1 SEHNR and CDR2 FQNEAQ (reference sequence). The CDR3 region is CASSPGLAATDTQYF. DNA of the CDR3: TGTGCCAGCAGCCCTGGACTAGCGGCCACAGATACGCAGTATTTT.

The rearrangement links TRBV6-1 to TRBJ2-3; TRBD1 or TRBD2 may be the D gene (5 bases each). Germline CDR1 and CDR2: MNHNS and SASEGT. The CDR3 length is 13 residues. V was pared by 8 bases and J by 1 base, with 10 bases between. The DNA of the CDR3 is TGTGCCAGCGCATGGGACCGCACAGATACGCAGTATTTT. Its translation is CASAWDRTDTQYF.

The rearrangement joins TRBV7-8 to TRBJ2-1; the match to TRBD2 covers 14 bases. V was clipped by 2 bases and J by 4 bases; unmatched bases: 7. Germline V CDR1 and CDR2: SGHVS, FQNEAQ. The CDR3 loop spans 18 amino acids. CDR3 residues: CASSLRGLAGGTYNEQFF. CDR3 bases: TGTGCCAGCAGCTTACGCGGACTAGCGGGAGGTACTTACAATGAGCAGTTCTTC.

V usage is TRBV2 and J usage is TRBJ2-3; D gene ambiguous. This CDR3 has 15 residues. Germline CDR1 is SNHLY and CDR2 is FYNNEI. V lost 4 bases and J lost 2, with 13 bases in between. In DNA, the CDR3 is TGTGCCAGCAGTGTGCCTGGGGATCCCACAGATACGCAGTATTTT. It translates to CASSVPGDPTDTQYF.

J is TRBJ1-2 and V is TRBV6-1; D is perhaps TRBD1 (5 bases). Germline assignment: CDR1 MNHNS and CDR2 SASEGT. Trimming removed 7 bases at V and 7 bases at J, with 16 bases between. The length of the CDR3 is 13 residues. For the CDR3, the DNA is TGTGCCAGCACCCTACCGGGGGGAGGTGGCTACACCTTC. Encoded protein: CASTLPGGGGYTF.

J is TRBJ2-1 and V is TRBV2; 8 bases agree with TRBD2. Looked up from germline, CDR1 is SNHLY and CDR2 is FYNNEI. The V and J ends lost 4 bases and 10 bases, in that order; junction bases with no gene match: 15. The CDR3 contains 16 residues. The CDR3 protein is CASSATGGPTLGEQFF. CDR3 in DNA: TGTGCCAGCAGTGCGACGGGAGGGCCGACTTTGGGCGAGCAGTTCTTC.

The chain joins TRBV10-3 to TRBJ1-5; possible D gene TRBD1, 5 bases. CDR3 length equals 14 residues. Germline CDR1 and CDR2: ENHRY and SYGVKD. V was pared by 3 bases and J by 7 bases, with 13 bases between. The CDR3 loop is CAISEAQGGQPQHF. The CDR3 DNA sequence: TGTGCCATCAGTGAAGCGCAGGGTGGGCAGCCCCAGCATTTT.

V gene TRBV9 combines with J gene TRBJ2-1, with D tentatively TRBD1 or TRBD2 (5 bases each). The CDR3 has 15 amino acids. Germline assignment: CDR1 SGDLS and CDR2 YYNGEE. V lost 7 bases, J lost 0 bases, and 14 bases lay in between. CDR3 bases: TGTGCCAGCGCACGAGGGGAGAGCTCCTACAATGAGCAGTTCTTC. It yields the protein CASARGESSYNEQFF.

The rearrangement uses TRBV5-1 and TRBJ2-7, with 15 positions matching TRBD2. The CDR3 totals 15 residues. Trimming cost V 4 bases and J 4 bases; bases outside gene matches: 3. Germline CDR1 SGHRS, CDR2 YFSETQ. DNA for the CDR3: TGCGCCAGCAGCCCCGGGACTAGCGGGAGGTACGAGCAGTACTTC. Translated: CASSPGTSGRYEQYF.

V usage is TRBV5-1 and J usage is TRBJ2-7; 7 bases match TRBD2. V shed 4 bases and J 6 bases; nucleotides not matched to a gene: 13. Germline V gives CDR1 SGHRS, CDR2 YFSETQ. This CDR3 is 15 amino acids long. DNA of the CDR3: TGCGCCAGCAGCCCTGAGGGCTTGGCGGGGGTCGAGCAGTACTTC. Its translation: CASSPEGLAGVEQYF.

The chain employs TRBV30 and TRBJ2-4; TRBD1 might be the D (5 bases). Trimming removed 3 bases at V and 0 bases at J, with 9 bases between. The CDR3 covers 14 residues. Per germline, CDR1 GTSNPN and CDR2 SVGIG (reference sequence). CDR3 DNA: TGTGCCTGGAGCAGAGGACAAGCCAAAAACATTCAGTACTTC. It is translated as CAWSRGQAKNIQYF. The variable domain in full, with the rest retrieved from reference TRBV30 and TRBJ2-4, is SQTIHQWPATLVQPVGSPLSLECTVEGTSNPNLYWYRQAAGRGLQLLFYSVGIGQISSEVPQNLSASRPQDRQFILSSKKLLLSDSGFYLCAWSRGQAKNIQYFGAGTRLSVL.

The chain couples TRBV7-3 to TRBJ2-1; possibly TRBD2 for D (5 bases). Between the trimmed V and J ends, which lost 1 base and 4 bases, there was a span of 8 bases. The CDR3 consists of 14 residues. CDR1 and CDR2 (germline): SGHTA, FQGTGA. CDR3 protein: CASSLRSGYNEQFF. DNA of the CDR3: TGTGCCAGCAGCTTAAGAAGCGGTTACAATGAGCAGTTCTTC.

V gene TRBV18 combines with J gene TRBJ1-1; 7 positions agree with TRBD1. V was clipped by 2 bases and J by 1 base; unmatched bases: 7. Germline V gene lookup returns CDR1 KGHSH and CDR2 LQKENI. The CDR3 extends over 16 amino acids. The CDR3 reads CASSPTQGLKNTEAFF. CDR3 sequence (DNA): TGTGCCAGCTCACCAACACAGGGGCTCAAGAACACTGAAGCTTTCTTT.